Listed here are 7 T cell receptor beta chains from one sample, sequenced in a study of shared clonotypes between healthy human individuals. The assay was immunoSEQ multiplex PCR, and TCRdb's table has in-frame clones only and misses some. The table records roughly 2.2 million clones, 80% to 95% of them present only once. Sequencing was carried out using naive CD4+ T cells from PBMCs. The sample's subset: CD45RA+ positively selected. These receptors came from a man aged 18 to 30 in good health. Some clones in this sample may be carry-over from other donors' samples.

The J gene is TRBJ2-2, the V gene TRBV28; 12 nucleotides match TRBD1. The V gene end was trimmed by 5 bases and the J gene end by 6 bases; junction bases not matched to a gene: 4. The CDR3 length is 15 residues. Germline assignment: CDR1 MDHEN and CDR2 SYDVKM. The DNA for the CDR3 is TGTGCCAGCAGTCGCGGGACAGGGGGCCCCGGGGAGCTGTTTTTT. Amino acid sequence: CASSRGTGGPGELFF.

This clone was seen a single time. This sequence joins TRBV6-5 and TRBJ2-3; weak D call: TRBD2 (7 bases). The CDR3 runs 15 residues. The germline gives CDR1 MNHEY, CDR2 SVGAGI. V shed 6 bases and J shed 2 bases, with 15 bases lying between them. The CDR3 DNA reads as TGTGCCAGCAGGCGGTCAGGGGACTACACAGATACGCAGTATTTT. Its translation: CASRRSGDYTDTQYF.

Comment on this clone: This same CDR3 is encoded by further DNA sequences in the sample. The CDR3 DNA reads as TGCGCCAGCAGCCAAGAATTGGCGGGAGCGAACACCGGGGAGCTGTTTTTT. It codes for CASSQELAGANTGELFF. The V call is TRBV4-1, the J call TRBJ2-2, with 7 bases fitting TRBD2. V gave up 0 bases and J gave up 0 bases; unmatched junction bases: 4. The CDR3 extends over 17 amino acids. Per the germline V gene, CDR1 is MGHRA and CDR2 is YSYEKL.

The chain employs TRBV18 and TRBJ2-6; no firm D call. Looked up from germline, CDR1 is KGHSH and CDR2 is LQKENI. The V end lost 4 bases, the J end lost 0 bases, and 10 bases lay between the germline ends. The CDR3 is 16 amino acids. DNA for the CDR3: TGTGCCAGCTCACTTCCAGGCGTCTCTGGGGCCAACGTCCTGACTTTC. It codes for CASSLPGVSGANVLTF.

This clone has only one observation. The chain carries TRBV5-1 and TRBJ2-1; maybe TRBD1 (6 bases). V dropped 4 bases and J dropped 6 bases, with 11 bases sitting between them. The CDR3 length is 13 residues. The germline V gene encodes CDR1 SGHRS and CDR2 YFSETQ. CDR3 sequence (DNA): TGCGCCAGCAGCCCGACAGGAGTCAATGAGCAGTTCTTC. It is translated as CASSPTGVNEQFF. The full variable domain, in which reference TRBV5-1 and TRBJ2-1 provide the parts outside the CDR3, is KAGVTQTPRYLIKTRGQQVTLSCSPISGHRSVSWYQQTPGQGLQFLFEYFSETQRNKGNFPGRFSGRQFSNSRSEMNVSTLELGDSALYLCASSPTGVNEQFFGPGTRLTVL.

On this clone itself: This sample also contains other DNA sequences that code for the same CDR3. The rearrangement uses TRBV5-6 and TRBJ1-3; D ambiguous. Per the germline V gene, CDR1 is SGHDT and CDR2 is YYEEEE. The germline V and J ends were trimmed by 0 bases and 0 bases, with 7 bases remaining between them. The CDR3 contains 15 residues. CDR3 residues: CASSLVGSSGNTIYF. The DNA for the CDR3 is TGTGCCAGCAGCTTGGTCGGGAGCTCTGGAAACACCATATATTTT.

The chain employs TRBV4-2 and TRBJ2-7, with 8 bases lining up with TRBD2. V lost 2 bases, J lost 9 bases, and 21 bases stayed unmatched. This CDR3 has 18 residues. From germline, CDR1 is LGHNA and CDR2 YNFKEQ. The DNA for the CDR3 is TGTGCCAGCAGCCAAAATATGGGAGCCCCGGGACTAGTGCTCGGGCAGTACTTC. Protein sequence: CASSQNMGAPGLVLGQYF.